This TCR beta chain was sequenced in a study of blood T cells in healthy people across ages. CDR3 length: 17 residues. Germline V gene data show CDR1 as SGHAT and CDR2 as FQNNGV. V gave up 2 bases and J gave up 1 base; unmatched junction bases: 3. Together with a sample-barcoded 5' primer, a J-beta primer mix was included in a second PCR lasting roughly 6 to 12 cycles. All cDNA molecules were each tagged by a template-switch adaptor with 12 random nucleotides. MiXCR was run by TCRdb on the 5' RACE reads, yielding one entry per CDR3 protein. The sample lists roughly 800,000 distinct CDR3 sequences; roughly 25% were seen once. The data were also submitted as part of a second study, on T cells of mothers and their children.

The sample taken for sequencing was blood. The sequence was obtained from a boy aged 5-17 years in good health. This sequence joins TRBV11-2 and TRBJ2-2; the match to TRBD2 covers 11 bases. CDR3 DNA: TGTGCCAGCAGCTTAACTAGCGGGGGCCAGAACACCGGGGAGCTGTTTTTT. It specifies CASSLTSGGQNTGELFF.